Here is one TCR beta chain with its context. Original processing notes: Researchers report that nucleated cell counts were estimated from reference gene primer amplification. Measured with immunoSEQ multiplex PCR; TCRdb has only the in-frame clones, and not every one. The DNA gave D and trimming, while V, J and clone size come from that table. The data show under 250,000 clones, roughly 82% seen once. This sample stems from a study of blood T cell repertoires in COVID-19. Across the whole study: COVID-19 samples collected from the United States, Italy and Spain covered acute and convalescent phases. Sources were T cells, B-cell-depleted T cells, or PBMCs; the material itself was cDNA or gDNA.

Trimming took off 3 bases at V and 1 base at J, with 12 bases between the two ends. The CDR3 totals 15 residues. Looked up from germline, CDR1 is MDHEN and CDR2 is SYDVKM. V and J are TRBV28 and TRBJ1-2; the D is unclear. Sequencing used peripheral blood. The origin of this receptor is a man older than 75 with acute or convalescent COVID-19. CDR3 in DNA: TGTGCCAGCAGTTTCGGACGCGGGAGTAACTATGGCTACACCTTC. Translation: CASSFGRGSNYGYTF.